The clone carrying this T cell receptor beta chain was observed many times. Its antigen is as yet unknown. Germline V gene sequence: CDR1 LNHDA, CDR2 SQIVND (reference sequence). The CDR3 extends over 13 amino acids. Trimming removed 1 base at V and 1 base at J, with 4 bases between. This entry belongs to a study of T cell repertoires in cytomegalovirus infection. In TCRdb, the reads were re-called with MiXCR into one record per CDR3 protein. The table shows 900,000 to 950,000 distinct CDR3 sequences, with around 29% occurring only once. The source of this sequence is a human donor in good health (CMV status not recorded). Some clones in this sample may be carry-over from other donors' samples. This sequence joins TRBV19 and TRBJ1-1; D is unresolved. The sample consisted of cultured CD8+ T cells from PBMCs, taken from culture after CMV antigen stimulation. Written as DNA, the CDR3 is TGTGCCAGTAGTATAGCCCGGAACACTGAAGCTTTCTTT. Translating gives CASSIARNTEAFF.